These 6 T cell receptor beta chains were all obtained from the same sample, sequenced in a study of blood T cell repertoires in COVID-19. Sequencing was performed with immunoSEQ multiplex PCR; in TCRdb, only in-frame clones are kept and a portion is missing. The table lists roughly 290,000 clones, 85% to 90% of them singletons. The sequenced sample consisted of PBMCs or T cells enriched from blood (not recorded which). The source is a woman under 30 with acute COVID-19.

The chain is built from TRBV7-9 and TRBJ2-7; 8 nucleotides match TRBD1. V shed 8 bases, J shed 2 bases, and the junction held 14 bases outside the gene matches. Germline V gene data show CDR1 as SEHNR and CDR2 as FQNEAQ (reference sequence). This CDR3 has 16 residues. The CDR3 sequence is CASQLGTGVSPYEQYF. The CDR3 DNA is TGTGCCAGCCAACTGGGGACAGGTGTCTCCCCCTACGAGCAGTACTTC.

This clone was observed once. The chain joins TRBV13 to TRBJ2-1; 8 bases line up with TRBD2. V lost 5 bases, J lost 8 bases, and 17 bases stayed unmatched. The CDR3 extends over 17 amino acids. Germline assignment: CDR1 PRHDT and CDR2 FYEKMQ (reference sequence). CDR3 DNA sequence: TGTGCCAGCAGCCCCCCCCAGCGGGAGTCAATTGTCGATGAGCAGTTCTTC. Encoded protein: CASSPPQRESIVDEQFF.

This chain links TRBV18 with TRBJ1-4; 7 bases map to TRBD1. The CDR3 consists of 17 residues. Germline V CDR1 and CDR2: KGHSH, LQKENI. Losses at the gene ends were 3 bases for V and 0 bases for J; bases not matched to a gene: 7. The CDR3 DNA is TGTGCCAGCTCACCTTCCGGGACAGCGTCAACTAATGAAAAACTGTTTTTT. Its protein product is CASSPSGTASTNEKLFF.

The gene calls are TRBV2 and TRBJ1-5; D may be TRBD1 (6 bases). Germline values: CDR1 SNHLY, CDR2 FYNNEI. V was shortened by 6 bases and J by 3 bases, with 15 bases between the two germline ends. The CDR3 totals 15 residues. CDR3 sequence: CASSLEDRSNQPQHF. CDR3 nucleotide sequence: TGTGCCAGCAGCCTAGAGGACAGATCCAATCAGCCCCAGCATTTT.

This rearrangement joins TRBV20-1 to TRBJ2-7; 8 nucleotides agree with TRBD2. V lost 3 bases and J lost 4; bases outside the gene matches: 5. The CDR3 is made up of 13 amino acids. Germline CDR1 reads DFQATT; CDR2 reads SNEGSKA (reference sequence). Here the CDR3 DNA reads TGCAGTGCTAGTAGCGGGACCTCATACGAGCAGTACTTC. This translates into CSASSGTSYEQYF.

With respect to this clone: Relative to the germline gene, one junction end is altered; a read error may explain this. The chain is built from TRBV5-6 and TRBJ2-2; 7 nucleotides line up with TRBD1. The CDR3 covers 15 residues. CDR1 SGHDT and CDR2 YYEEEE come from the germline V gene. In DNA, the CDR3 is TGTGCCAGCACCTTGGTAGTGACAGGGACCGGGGAGCTGTTTTTT. Its translation: CASTLVVTGTGELFF.